This T cell receptor beta chain was sequenced for a study of preoperative IRX-2 immunotherapy in early breast cancer. Treatment specified: preoperative locoregional IRX-2 cytokine immunotherapy. Patients received preoperative, locoregional IRX-2 cytokine immunotherapy in a phase Ib study. TCRdb keeps only in-frame clones here, not all; method: immunoSEQ multiplex PCR. The sample includes over 20,000 clones, roughly four fifths of them seen just once. Germline V CDR1 and CDR2: KGHSH, LQKENI. CDR3 length equals 14 residues. V trimming: 5 bases; J trimming: 0 bases; junction bases outside the gene matches: 1.

The chain recombines TRBV18 with TRBJ1-2, with TRBD1 identical over 9 bases. The receptor's source is a human donor with breast cancer. Sample: lymph node tissue, taken after IRX-2 immunotherapy. Written as DNA, the CDR3 is TGTGCCAGCTCAGGGGACAGGGCTAACTATGGCTACACCTTC. Protein product: CASSGDRANYGYTF.